One T cell receptor (beta chain) is described in this entry. Its target is not known. Unmatched junction bases numbered 7, after V lost 7 bases and J lost 5 bases. CDR1 is GTSNPN, CDR2 SVGIG, per germline (reference sequence). This CDR3 has 13 amino acids. This entry comes from a study of cytomegalovirus exposure and HLA in healthy donors. Study-wide points: Later analysis showed most CMV-associated TCR beta chains appearing HLA-restricted. Some V segments could not be told apart, so they were left out, TRBV6-2 and TRBV6-3 among them.

PCR employed 60 Vbeta and 13 Jbeta primers. The table came from immunoSEQ multiplex PCR; TCRdb's copy has only in-frame clones and leaves some out. The repertoire consists of 180,000 or so clones, with 60% to 80% occurring once and the leading ten covering about 2.9%. This receptor was taken from a female donor in good health and CMV-seronegative. J is TRBJ2-2 and V is TRBV30; 7 bases are shared with TRBD2. Specimen: PBMCs. The CDR3 coding sequence is TGTGCCTCCGGGGGGAGGGGAACCGGGGAGCTGTTTTTT. Protein sequence: CASGGRGTGELFF.